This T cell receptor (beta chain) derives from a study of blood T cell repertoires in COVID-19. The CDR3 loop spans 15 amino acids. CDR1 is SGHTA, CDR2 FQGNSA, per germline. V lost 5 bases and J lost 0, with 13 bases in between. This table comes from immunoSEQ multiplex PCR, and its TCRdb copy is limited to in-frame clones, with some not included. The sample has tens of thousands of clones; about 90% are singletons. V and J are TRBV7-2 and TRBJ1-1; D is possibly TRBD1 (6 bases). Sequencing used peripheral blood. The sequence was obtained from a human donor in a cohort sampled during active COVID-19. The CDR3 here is CASSLRQGLNTEAFF. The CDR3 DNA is TGTGCCAGCAGCCTGAGGCAGGGGCTGAACACTGAAGCTTTCTTT.